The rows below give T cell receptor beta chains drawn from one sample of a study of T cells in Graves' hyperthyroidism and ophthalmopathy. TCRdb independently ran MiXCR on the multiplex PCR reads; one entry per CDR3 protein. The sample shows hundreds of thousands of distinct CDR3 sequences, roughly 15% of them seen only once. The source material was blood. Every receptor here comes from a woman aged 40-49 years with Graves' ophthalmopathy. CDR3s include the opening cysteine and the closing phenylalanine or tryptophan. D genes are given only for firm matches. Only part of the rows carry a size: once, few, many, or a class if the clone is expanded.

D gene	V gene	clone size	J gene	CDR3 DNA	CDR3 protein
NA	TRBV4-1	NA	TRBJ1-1	TGCGCCAGCAGCCAAGTTGGGGCAGGGGTCAATGAAGCTTTCTTT	CASSQVGAGVNEAFF
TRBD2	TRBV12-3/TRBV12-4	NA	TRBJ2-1	TGTGCCAGCAGTTTGAGTAACGGGGGGGATGAGCAGTCCTTC	CASSLSNGGDEQSF
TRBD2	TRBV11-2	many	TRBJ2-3	TGTGCCAGCAGCCCCCTCGGACTAGCGGGGAGACGAACAGATACGCAGTATTTT	CASSPLGLAGRRTDTQYF
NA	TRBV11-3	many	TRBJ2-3	TGTGCCAGCAGCTTAGGCAAATCAGTGGATACGCAGTATTTT	CASSLGKSVDTQYF
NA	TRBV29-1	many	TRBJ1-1	TGCAGCGTTGCCATGGTCCTGGCGATGAACACTGAAGCTTTCTTT	CSVAMVLAMNTEAFF
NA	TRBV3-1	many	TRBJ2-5	TGTGCCAGCAGCCCGACTATCCAAGAGACCCAGTACTTC	CASSPTIQETQYF
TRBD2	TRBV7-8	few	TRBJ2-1	TGTGCCAGCAGCTTAGTCGGCGGGAGCGTATATGAGCAGTTCTTC	CASSLVGGSVYEQFF
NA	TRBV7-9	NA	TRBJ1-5	TGTGCCAGCAGCCCCCTGGGAACGGGAAGCAATCAGCCCCAGCATTTT	CASSPLGTGSNQPQHF
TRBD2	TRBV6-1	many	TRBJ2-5	TGTGCCAGCAGTGAAGACCCCGCGACTAGCGGGAGGGGGCTAGAGACCCAGTACTTC	CASSEDPATSGRGLETQYF
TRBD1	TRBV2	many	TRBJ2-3	TGTGCCAGCAGTGAACGCGGACAGGCCCCCTGGGATACGCAGTATTTT	CASSERGQAPWDTQYF
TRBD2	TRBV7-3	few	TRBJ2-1	TGTGCCAGCAGCTCGGTAGCGGGGACATGGAATGAGCAGTTCTTC	CASSSVAGTWNEQFF
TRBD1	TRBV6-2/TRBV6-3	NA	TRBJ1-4	TGTGCCAACAGTACGACAGGGTGGATTGAAAAACTGTTTTTT	CANSTTGWIEKLFF
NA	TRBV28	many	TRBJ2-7	TGTGCCATCCGGGTGGGGGGACAGAACTACGAGCAGTACTTC	CAIRVGGQNYEQYF